This is a list of T cell receptor beta chains from one sample in a study of CD4 T cells in relation to SARS-CoV-2 and coronaviruses. These receptors have no known antigen. Repertoires were generated with immunoSEQ multiplex PCR, while TCRdb's copy carries only in-frame clones and drops some. This sample has 20,000 or so clones, with 80% to 85% found just once. Sequenced sample: CD4+ T cells from PBMCs, cultured in vitro. These receptor sequences come from a human donor in good health. CDR3s include the opening cysteine and the closing phenylalanine or tryptophan. The D gene is left open where the match is weak. Size is stated for part of the rows, as once, few or many counts, or as a class when the clone is expanded.

abundance: NA
j_gene: TRBJ1-3
v_gene: TRBV2
d_gene: NA
CDR3nt: TGTGCCAGCAGTCTTAACATTCCGAGCTCTGGAAACACCATATATTTT
CDR3aa: CASSLNIPSSGNTIYF

abundance: NA
j_gene: TRBJ2-3
v_gene: TRBV18
d_gene: NA
CDR3nt: TGTGCCAGCTCACCCCTACCGCAGTATTTT
CDR3aa: CASSPLPQYF

abundance: NA
j_gene: TRBJ2-3
v_gene: TRBV7-9
d_gene: NA
CDR3nt: TGTGCCAGCAGCTCTCCCAGCCATACGCAGTATTTT
CDR3aa: CASSSPSHTQYF

abundance: NA
j_gene: TRBJ1-1
v_gene: TRBV19
d_gene: NA
CDR3nt: TGTGCCAGTAGTTCCCCGCTCCGTGGAATAAGGGCTGAAGCTTTCTTT
CDR3aa: CASSSPLRGIRAEAFF

abundance: NA
j_gene: TRBJ1-2
v_gene: TRBV7-8
d_gene: NA
CDR3nt: TGTGCCAGCAGCGTCCAGATTGACTATGGCTACACCTTC
CDR3aa: CASSVQIDYGYTF

abundance: NA
j_gene: TRBJ2-2
v_gene: TRBV7-6
d_gene: TRBD2
CDR3nt: TGTGCCAGCAGTCGGACTAGCGGGACGATAACCGGGGAGCTGTTTTTT
CDR3aa: CASSRTSGTITGELFF

abundance: NA
j_gene: TRBJ1-1
v_gene: TRBV11-3
d_gene: TRBD1
CDR3nt: TGTGCCAGCAGCCAGGGGGCTGCTGAAGCTTTCTTT
CDR3aa: CASSQGAAEAFF

abundance: NA
j_gene: TRBJ2-2
v_gene: TRBV30
d_gene: NA
CDR3nt: TGTGCCTGGAGCCTAGGCCCCAGGTCCGGGGAGCTGTTTTTT
CDR3aa: CAWSLGPRSGELFF

abundance: medium-sized
j_gene: TRBJ2-1
v_gene: TRBV4-3
d_gene: TRBD2
CDR3nt: TGCGCCAGCAGCCAAATTGCTAGCGGGGGGGCTATTGAGCAGTTCTTC
CDR3aa: CASSQIASGGAIEQFF

abundance: NA
j_gene: TRBJ2-2
v_gene: TRBV5-4
d_gene: NA
CDR3nt: TGTGCCAGCAGCTCTCGGTTCGCAGGTGTCACCGGGGAGCTGTTTTTT
CDR3aa: CASSSRFAGVTGELFF

abundance: NA
j_gene: TRBJ2-2
v_gene: TRBV9
d_gene: TRBD1
CDR3nt: TGTGCCAGCAGCGAGGGGGCCAGAGCCGGGGAGCTGTTTTTT
CDR3aa: CASSEGARAGELFF

abundance: NA
j_gene: TRBJ2-5
v_gene: TRBV5-1
d_gene: TRBD2
CDR3nt: TGCGCCAGCACCCCGGGGGGAGTTCAAGAGACCCAGTACTTC
CDR3aa: CASTPGGVQETQYF

abundance: NA
j_gene: TRBJ1-4
v_gene: TRBV6-5
d_gene: NA
CDR3nt: TGTGCCAGCAGTTACGGGGTTGCAACTAATGAAAAACTGTTTTTT
CDR3aa: CASSYGVATNEKLFF

abundance: NA
j_gene: TRBJ2-2
v_gene: TRBV14
d_gene: TRBD2
CDR3nt: TGTGCCAGCAGCCGAAGTTTTTGGGAGGGGCCCGGGGAGCTGTTTTTT
CDR3aa: CASSRSFWEGPGELFF